Listed below are T cell receptor beta chains from one sample, sequenced in a study of T cell repertoires in cytomegalovirus infection. TCRdb re-derived calls from the reads in MiXCR, one entry per CDR3 protein. The data contain 550,000 to 700,000 distinct CDR3 sequences, approximately 40% of them singletons. Their antigen targets remain unknown. This specimen was cultured PBMCs, taken from culture after CMV antigen stimulation. The receptors derive from a human donor in good health (CMV status not recorded). Some clones in this sample may be carry-over from other donors' samples. The CDR3 runs from the conserved cysteine through the conserved F or W. D genes are given only for firm matches.

CDR3: CASSYLPPYLMNTEAFF
V: TRBV6-6
J: TRBJ1-1
D: -

CDR3: CSAIRTGTDTQYF
V: TRBV20-1
J: TRBJ2-3
D: -

CDR3: CASSLRVSDGSNQPQHF
V: TRBV7-2
J: TRBJ1-5
D: -

CDR3: CASSHRDMTYEQYF
V: TRBV6-2/TRBV6-3
J: TRBJ2-7
D: -

CDR3: CASSWDLSSSGNTIYF
V: TRBV7-9
J: TRBJ1-3
D: -

CDR3: CASSLAVAGALDTQYF
V: TRBV7-8
J: TRBJ2-3
D: TRBD2

CDR3: CAISESGRETPGELFF
V: TRBV10-3
J: TRBJ2-2
D: TRBD2

CDR3: CATAPEQGEGTEAFF
V: TRBV10-3
J: TRBJ1-1
D: TRBD1

CDR3: CASSPTRGGGVADTQYF
V: TRBV5-6
J: TRBJ2-3
D: TRBD2

CDR3: CASGTGTNTEAFF
V: TRBV12-3/TRBV12-4
J: TRBJ1-1
D: TRBD1

CDR3: CASSYGNPEQFF
V: TRBV6-2/TRBV6-3
J: TRBJ2-1
D: -

CDR3: CASSYPGRRANVLTF
V: TRBV7-9
J: TRBJ2-6
D: -

CDR3: CASSEGARQPQHF
V: TRBV6-1
J: TRBJ1-5
D: -

CDR3: CAARAGAAVGEQYF
V: TRBV27
J: TRBJ2-7
D: TRBD2

CDR3: CASRPPLGSEQFF
V: TRBV11-2
J: TRBJ2-1
D: -

CDR3: CSAWRDTEAFF
V: TRBV20-1
J: TRBJ1-1
D: -

CDR3: CSALTARGQTQYF
V: TRBV20-1
J: TRBJ2-5
D: -